The T cell receptor beta chain under discussion was sequenced for a study of T cells in Graves' hyperthyroidism and ophthalmopathy. TCR beta CDR3 regions were amplified from RNA. When the TCR CDR3 underwent first-round RT-PCR, the HTBI primer set was used. One entry per CDR3 protein results from TCRdb running MiXCR on the multiplex PCR reads. The repertoire holds about 840,000 distinct CDR3 sequences, with 38% as singletons. After removal of 4 bases from V and 4 bases from J, the junction contained 9 bases not matched to a gene. The CDR3 consists of 16 residues. V is TRBV12-3 or TRBV12-4 and J is TRBJ2-2, with 7 bases that match TRBD1. This TCR was sampled from a man aged 18 to 35 with Graves' hyperthyroidism. Sequenced material: blood. The CDR3 DNA is TGTGCCAGCAGTTGGGGTCAGGGGGTCTCCACCGGGGAGCTGTTTTTT. Protein: CASSWGQGVSTGELFF.